The T cell receptor (beta chain) described here comes from a study of CD8 T cell repertoires and HIV-1 epitope variants (dated by TCRdb to about 2020). Study-level background: Twenty-five peptides representing autologous and known Gag and Nef epitope variants were each used to stimulate T cells in separate culture wells. For roughly 10 days the cultures were kept in IMDM with gentamicin, and on days 3 and 7 half of the media was changed with IL-2, IL-7 and IL-15 added. An aliquot of 1M T cells was saved as an uncultured baseline condition, separate from the approximately 75 T cell cultures. T cells were enriched with the EasySep Human T Cell Enrichment Kit and co-cultured with equal numbers of autologous T cell-negative cells as antigen-presenting cells. Running each culture condition in triplicate, except for one peptide done in duplicate, gave a total of 83 T cell cultures. The epitopes tested were three Gag epitope families plus Nef HW9 and YT9. A CMV, EBV and flu peptide pool, the Ebola AY9 epitope as negative control, and a no-peptide well were included as control conditions.

The immunoSEQ platform was used to sequence TCR beta CDR3 regions at survey depth. The QIAamp DNA micro kit was used to extract genomic DNA from every cultured and uncultured CD8+ T cell population. The paper's data handling went like this. Samples with fewer than 5,000 productive reads were excluded, resulting in the removal of about 6% of the 75 HIV peptide-stimulated cultures. A MANAFEST web app trimmed sequences to CDR3 and removed nonproductive sequences, CDR3s under 5 amino acids, and those not starting C or ending F/W. To count as antigen-specific, a clonotype had to be expanded in at least 2 of 3 replicates compared with the no-peptide control at FDR 0.01, and only within one epitope family. A specific clonotype also had to show a frequency at least fivefold higher than in wells stimulated with peptides from other epitope families. In TCRdb, the immuneACCESS table is reduced to in-frame sequences with V and J assigned. These tables do not hold every clone; where another copy was compared, an unresolved V gene accounts for under half, and the others remain unexplained. V and J calls and clone size come straight from that table; D and trimming were deduced from the DNA. The table for this sample lists roughly 6,600 clones; more than 55% of them were counted only once. Approximately 40% of the sample goes to the ten largest clones.

The CDR3 measures 16 amino acids from cysteine to phenylalanine. The kept DNA is CDR3 alone, 48 bases in frame from the first base. About this clone: There is no known antigen for this receptor. The input lacks base qualities; no much larger clone sits a single base away.

The EasySep Human CD8+ T Cell Enrichment Kit was used on day 10 to isolate CD8+ T cells from every culture. The full study reports these points: Only TCR beta chains were identified by the assay, and proliferation to antigen, not T cell function or cytokine profile, was indicated. Of the nine antigen-specific TCR beta clonotypes identified, roughly 6 appeared cross-reactive for autologous or known escape epitope variants. Five clonotypes recognized the Nef KF9 family and one the HW9 family, with no responses to the TAALDMSHF plasma variant.

Rearrangement joined TRBV5-2 to TRBJ1-2. TRBV5-2 is annotated as a pseudogene. Input material: cultured CD8+ T cells derived from PBMCs. The TCR was taken from a male donor with HIV. DNA sequence: TGCGCCAGCAGCCAAGATCCCCCAGACTTGGACTATGGCTACACCTTC. The resulting protein is CASSQDPPDLDYGYTF.